What follows describes a single T cell receptor (beta chain). Its matching antigen is unknown. The sample belongs to a study of OX40 agonist ivuxolimab in advanced cancers. In the study overall: Every 2 weeks, patients received ivuxolimab intravenously, dosed at 0.01 to 10 mg/kg.

The V end lost 7 bases, the J end lost 0 bases, and 9 bases lay between the germline ends. The CDR3 covers 14 residues. Germline V gene data show CDR1 as SGHTA and CDR2 as FQGNSA. General study findings and limits: No determination was made of the antigen specificity of the expanded peripheral T cells. In CD8+ T cells, expanded clones were on average more numerous than in CD4+.

Some clones are missing from TCRdb's copy, which holds only in-frame ones; the method was immunoSEQ multiplex PCR. In the table there are 66,000 or so clones, around 82% of which are singletons. The sample consisted of CD4+ or CD8+ T cells sorted from blood, taken in a trial of the OX40 agonist ivuxolimab. The origin of this receptor is an adult with an advanced solid tumor such as melanoma, head and neck, liver or kidney cancer. The chain employs TRBV7-2 and TRBJ2-2; the D is unclear. CDR3 sequence: CASKNIANTGELFF. The CDR3 coding sequence is TGTGCCAGCAAAAACATTGCGAACACCGGGGAGCTGTTTTTT.